This T cell receptor (beta chain) was recovered during a study of CD8+CD57+ T cells in acquired aplastic anemia. Study-level background: Each DNA sample taken from sorted CD4+ and CD8+ cells came to approximately 3 ug on average. The study's findings and limits: Patients and controls had CD8+ Simpson's diversity values that were not significantly distinct.

Both TCR beta VDJ combination and CDR3 sequence profiling were carried out. Genomic DNA was the template for this profiling. TCRdb ran MiXCR on the reads and lists one entry per CDR3 protein. Here the sample spans roughly 180,000 distinct CDR3 sequences, roughly 65% being singletons. The table lists this clonotype with many counts. Its antigen is unknown. Patients picked for sequencing had shown CD8+CD57+ cell expansion detected by flow cytometry. Every one of the patients had aplastic anemia (severe, acquired). The sequencing sample was made of sorted CD4+, CD8+, or CD8+CD57+ T cells (not recorded which) from PBMCs. The TCR originated in a human donor with aplastic anemia.

The CDR3 loop is CASSLESLSSGSPLHF. The CDR3 bases are TGTGCCAGCAGCTTAGAGTCCTTATCTTCCGGTTCACCCCTCCACTTT. The chain joins TRBV7-6 to TRBJ1-6; D ambiguous. The germline CDR1 and CDR2 sequences are SGHVS and FNYEAQ. V lost 1 base and J lost 9, with 16 bases in between. CDR3 length: 16 residues. The variable domain in full, completed from reference TRBV7-6 and TRBJ1-6, reads GAGVSQSPRYKVTKRGQDVALRCDPISGHVSLYWYRQALGQGPEFLTYFNYEAQQDKSGLPNDRFSAERPEGSISTLTIQRTEQRDSAMYRCASSLESLSSGSPLHFGNGTRLTVT.